These 27 T cell receptor beta chains were sequenced from one sample in a study of blood T cell repertoires in COVID-19. Produced via immunoSEQ multiplex PCR; TCRdb's table is partial and in-frame only. The data hold roughly 90,000 clones, with approximately 83% observed a single time. Input material: peripheral blood. The receptors stem from an elderly woman with active or convalescent COVID-19.

V and J are TRBV5-6 and TRBJ2-1; D might be TRBD1 (6 bases). There are 15 residues in the CDR3. Trimming shortened V by 0 bases and J by 1 base, and 8 bases separated the two germline ends. Germline V gives CDR1 SGHDT, CDR2 YYEEEE. CDR3 sequence (DNA): TGTGCCAGCAGCTTGGGGCAGGGGTCCTACAATGAGCAGTTCTTC. Amino acid sequence: CASSLGQGSYNEQFF.

The J gene is TRBJ1-2, the V gene TRBV6-5; 7 bases match TRBD1. V dropped 6 bases and J dropped 4; count of bases not matched to a gene: 5. Germline CDR1 and CDR2: MNHEY and SVGAGI. The CDR3 has 13 amino acids. CDR3 nucleotides: TGTGCCAGCAGAGGGGGCGTATCCTATGGCTACACCTTC. Translated: CASRGGVSYGYTF.

The gene calls are TRBV12-3 or TRBV12-4 and TRBJ2-3; D gene unclear. The CDR3 totals 13 residues. The V end lost 5 bases, the J end lost 8 bases, and 14 bases lay between the germline ends. The CDR3 sequence: CASSPNPRGTQYF. The CDR3 nucleotides read TGTGCCAGCAGTCCAAACCCCCGAGGTACGCAGTATTTT.

The chain uses TRBV5-8 and TRBJ2-2; D possibly corresponds to TRBD1 (6 bases). Per the germline V gene, CDR1 is SGHTS and CDR2 is YDEGEE. Trimming cost V 3 bases and J 2 bases, with 8 bases left between them. This CDR3 is built from 14 residues. CDR3 in amino acids: CASSWGRNTGELFF. In DNA, the CDR3 is TGTGCCAGCAGCTGGGGGCGAAACACCGGGGAGCTGTTTTTT.

DNA for the CDR3: TGTGCCAGCAGCCAAGAGGGGCTAACAAACACAGATACGCAGTATTTT. As protein: CASSQEGLTNTDTQYF. The V call is TRBV14, the J call TRBJ2-3, with D tentatively TRBD1 (5 bases). Germline CDR1 and CDR2: SGHDN and FVKESK. V was cut by 0 bases and J by 2 bases, with 12 bases left in between. This CDR3 region has 16 residues.

V gene TRBV7-2 combines with J gene TRBJ1-2; 12 positions agree with TRBD1. V trimming: 5 bases; J trimming: 6 bases; junction bases outside the gene matches: 10. Per the germline V gene, CDR1 is SGHTA and CDR2 is FQGNSA. CDR3 size: 16 residues. CDR3 nucleotides: TGTGCCAGCAGCCAAGTAAGGGACAGGGGGCCTCATGGCTACACCTTC. Its translation: CASSQVRDRGPHGYTF.

The V call is TRBV28, the J call TRBJ1-2; weak D call: TRBD1 (5 bases). The CDR3 extends over 17 amino acids. V dropped 4 bases and J dropped 0 bases, with 18 bases sitting between them. Germline values: CDR1 MDHEN, CDR2 SYDVKM. The CDR3: CASSSPGGIGTNYGYTF. The CDR3 region has the DNA TGTGCCAGCAGTTCCCCGGGGGGGATTGGTACTAACTATGGCTACACCTTC.

The chain joins TRBV5-4 to TRBJ2-1; the match to TRBD2 covers 9 bases. CDR1 and CDR2 from the germline V gene are SGHNT and YYREEE (reference sequence). The CDR3 contains 16 residues. V trimming: 0 bases; J trimming: 4 bases; junction bases outside the gene matches: 5. The CDR3 loop is CASSLEGGRVYNEQFF. The CDR3 DNA is TGTGCCAGCAGCTTGGAAGGCGGGAGGGTTTACAATGAGCAGTTCTTC.

The chain employs TRBV6-5 and TRBJ2-4, with a possible D match to TRBD1 (5 bases). Germline V gene sequence: CDR1 MNHEY, CDR2 SVGAGI. V lost 2 bases and J 9 bases, leaving 8 bases between the germline ends. The CDR3 covers 12 residues. CDR3 sequence reads: CASSYGAGIQYF. DNA for the CDR3: TGTGCCAGCAGTTACGGGGCTGGCATTCAGTACTTC.

The rearrangement links TRBV10-1 to TRBJ1-5; a possible D gene is TRBD1 (5 bases). Per the germline V gene, CDR1 is WNHNN and CDR2 is SYGVQD (reference sequence). This CDR3 region has 13 residues. Trimming cost V 7 bases and J 5 bases, with 12 bases left between them. The CDR3 coding sequence is TGCGCCAGCAACCAGTGGGGGGATCAGCCCCAGCATTTT. Translating gives CASNQWGDQPQHF.

The chain employs TRBV9 and TRBJ1-5; 7 bases line up with TRBD1. The CDR3 runs 12 residues. The V segment lost 5 bases and the J segment 8 bases; nucleotides outside the gene matches: 4. CDR1 is SGDLS, CDR2 YYNGEE, per germline. CDR3 residues: CASRDTGEPQHF. CDR3 nucleotides: TGTGCCAGCAGGGACACAGGGGAGCCCCAGCATTTT.

V is TRBV28 and J is TRBJ2-7, with D possibly being TRBD1 (5 bases). Germline loops: CDR1 MDHEN, CDR2 SYDVKM. The CDR3 loop spans 14 amino acids. V was cut by 2 bases and J by 3 bases, with 11 bases left in between. The CDR3 here is CASSLHRINYEQYF. CDR3 sequence (DNA): TGTGCCAGCAGTTTACACAGGATAAACTACGAGCAGTACTTC.

This rearrangement joins TRBV3-1 (or the pseudogene TRBV3-2) to TRBJ2-1, with a possible D match to TRBD2 (6 bases). V gave up 0 bases and J gave up 9 bases, with 24 bases separating them. CDR3 length: 18 amino acids. Per the germline V gene, CDR1 is LGHDT and CDR2 is YNNKEL (reference sequence). The CDR3 region has the DNA TGTGCCAGCAGCCAAGAGGGGGGTTCGGGAGTCTTGGCGGTTGAGCAGTTCTTC. Amino acids: CASSQEGGSGVLAVEQFF.

This chain connects TRBV7-3 to TRBJ2-7, with a tentative D call TRBD2 (5 bases). The CDR3 totals 14 residues. Trimming stripped 4 bases from V and 2 bases from J, with 12 bases between. CDR1 and CDR2 (germline): SGHTA, FQGTGA. CDR3 amino acids: CASSSGLPPYEQYF. The CDR3, as DNA: TGTGCCAGCAGCTCAGGACTGCCTCCCTACGAGCAGTACTTC.

The chain has TRBV28 and TRBJ1-1, with 7 bases aligning to TRBD1. This CDR3 contains 15 residues. Germline V gene lookup returns CDR1 MDHEN and CDR2 SYDVKM. The trim removed 2 bases at V and 5 bases at J, leaving 8 bases unmatched. The CDR3 here is CASSLLGTEGTEAFF. CDR3 sequence (DNA): TGTGCCAGCAGTTTACTCGGGACAGAAGGGACTGAAGCTTTCTTT.

The chain has TRBV14 and TRBJ2-5; D uncertain. V lost 0 bases, J lost 1 base, and 6 bases lay in between. Germline CDR1 and CDR2: SGHDN and FVKESK. The CDR3 totals 14 residues. CDR3 nucleotides: TGTGCCAGCAGCCAAGAAAACACCCAAGAGACCCAGTACTTC. Translation: CASSQENTQETQYF.

The chain has TRBV12-5 and TRBJ2-7, with TRBD2 identical over 7 bases. V shed 0 bases and J 1 base; nucleotides not matched to a gene: 3. The CDR3 contains 15 residues. From germline, CDR1 is LGHNT and CDR2 FRNRAP. As DNA, the CDR3 is TGTGCTAGTGGTTTGGTAGCGGGGATGTCCTACGAGCAGTACTTC. Its protein product is CASGLVAGMSYEQYF.

This chain uses TRBV6-5 with TRBJ1-2; tentatively, D is TRBD1 (5 bases). There are 12 residues in the CDR3. V lost 7 bases and J lost 6, with 12 bases in between. CDR1 and CDR2 (germline): MNHEY, SVGAGI. The CDR3 loop reads CASTGGIDGYTF. The CDR3 DNA sequence: TGTGCCAGCACGGGGGGGATAGATGGCTACACCTTC.

The gene calls are TRBV28 and TRBJ2-4, with D tentatively TRBD1 (5 bases). CDR1 and CDR2 from the germline V gene are MDHEN and SYDVKM. The V and J ends lost 3 bases and 6 bases respectively, with 9 bases between them. The CDR3 runs 13 residues. CDR3 protein: CASSLVGPNIQYF. The CDR3 DNA reads TGTGCCAGCAGTTTGGTGGGGCCAAACATTCAGTACTTC.

V gene TRBV5-1 combines with J gene TRBJ1-1, with a weak D call TRBD1 (5 bases). CDR3 size: 15 residues. The germline V gene encodes CDR1 SGHRS and CDR2 YFSETQ. The V end lost 4 bases, the J end lost 6 bases, and 19 bases lay between the germline ends. The CDR3 nucleotides read TGCGCCAGCAGCGCTGGGGATGCAGGGTCTGCTGAAGCTTTCTTT. It yields the protein CASSAGDAGSAEAFF.

The gene calls are TRBV5-1 and TRBJ2-7; 7 positions match TRBD2. After removal of 4 bases from V and 7 bases from J, the junction contained 11 bases not matched to a gene. The CDR3 extends over 14 amino acids. Germline assignment: CDR1 SGHRS and CDR2 YFSETQ. The DNA for the CDR3 is TGCGCCAGCAGCCCGGGACGCGGCGGGAGTGAGCAGTACTTC. Protein product: CASSPGRGGSEQYF.

The chain links TRBV7-9 to TRBJ1-2; 8 bases align to TRBD1. With V trimmed by 11 bases and J by 4 bases, 6 bases remained unmatched. The germline gives CDR1 SEHNR, CDR2 FQNEAQ (reference sequence). This CDR3 has 12 residues. The CDR3 DNA reads as TGTGCCGGAAACAGGGGGGGCTATGGCTACACCTTC. It encodes CAGNRGGYGYTF.

The chain combines TRBV28 with TRBJ2-7, with 7 positions matching TRBD1. Germline V lookup: CDR1 MDHEN, CDR2 SYDVKM. After removal of 5 bases from V and 2 bases from J, the junction contained 3 bases not matched to a gene. This CDR3 region has 13 residues. CDR3 loop: CASSRQGTYEQYF. DNA for the CDR3: TGTGCCAGCAGTCGACAGGGAACCTACGAGCAGTACTTC. Based on the CDR3 plus reference TRBV28 and TRBJ2-7, the full variable domain is DVKVTQSSRYLVKRTGEKVFLECVQDMDHENMFWYRQDPGLGLRLIYFSYDVKMKEKGDIPEGYSVSREKKERFSLILESASTNQTSMYLCASSRQGTYEQYFGPGTRLTVT.

The J gene is TRBJ1-4, the V gene TRBV5-1; D is ambiguous. Germline V gene sequence: CDR1 SGHRS, CDR2 YFSETQ. The V end was cut by 0 bases, the J end by 5 bases, with 14 bases between. The CDR3 length is 16 residues. CDR3 sequence (DNA): TGCGCCAGCAGCTTGGGGGCGGGCCGATTAAATGAAAAACTGTTTTTT. It translates to CASSLGAGRLNEKLFF. The full variable domain, in which reference TRBV5-1 and TRBJ1-4 provide the parts outside the CDR3, is KAGVTQTPRYLIKTRGQQVTLSCSPISGHRSVSWYQQTPGQGLQFLFEYFSETQRNKGNFPGRFSGRQFSNSRSEMNVSTLELGDSALYLCASSLGAGRLNEKLFFGSGTQLSVL.

The chain couples TRBV30 to TRBJ1-5; D not certain. This CDR3 spans 13 amino acids. V gave up 0 bases and J gave up 4 bases, with 7 bases separating them. The germline V gene encodes CDR1 GTSNPN and CDR2 SVGIG (reference sequence). CDR3 bases: TGTGCCTGGAGTGTACTGAGAAATCAGCCCCAGCATTTT. Translating gives CAWSVLRNQPQHF.

This CDR3 is CASSPGVQGEKLFF. CDR3 in DNA: TGCGCCAGCAGTCCAGGGGTTCAGGGAGAAAAACTGTTTTTT. The chain uses TRBV5-1 and TRBJ1-4; D is possibly TRBD1 (6 bases). The CDR3 covers 14 residues. Trimming shortened V by 5 bases and J by 8 bases, and 16 bases separated the two germline ends. Germline assignment: CDR1 SGHRS and CDR2 YFSETQ.

The V call is TRBV6-5, the J call TRBJ1-4; D ambiguous. The germline CDR1 and CDR2 sequences are MNHEY and SVGAGI. CDR3 length: 15 residues. Deletions cut 6 bases from V and 2 bases from J, with 13 bases between. CDR3 protein: CASSTAGRTNEKLFF. CDR3 coding DNA: TGTGCCAGCAGCACAGCGGGGAGGACTAATGAAAAACTGTTTTTT.